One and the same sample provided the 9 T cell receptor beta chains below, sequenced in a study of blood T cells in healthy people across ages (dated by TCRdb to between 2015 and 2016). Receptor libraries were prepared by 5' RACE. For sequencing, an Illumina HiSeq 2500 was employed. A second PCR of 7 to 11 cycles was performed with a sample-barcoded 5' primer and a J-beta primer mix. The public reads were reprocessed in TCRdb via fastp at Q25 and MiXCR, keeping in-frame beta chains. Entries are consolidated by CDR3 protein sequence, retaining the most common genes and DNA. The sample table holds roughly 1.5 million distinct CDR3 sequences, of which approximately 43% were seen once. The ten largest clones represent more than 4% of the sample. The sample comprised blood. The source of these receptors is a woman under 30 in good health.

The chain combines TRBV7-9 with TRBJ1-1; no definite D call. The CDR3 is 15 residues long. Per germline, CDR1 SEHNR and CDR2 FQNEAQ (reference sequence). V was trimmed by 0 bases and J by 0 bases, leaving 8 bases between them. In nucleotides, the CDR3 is TGTGCCAGCAGCTTAGCGTACACGATGAACACTGAAGCTTTCTTT. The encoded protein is CASSLAYTMNTEAFF.

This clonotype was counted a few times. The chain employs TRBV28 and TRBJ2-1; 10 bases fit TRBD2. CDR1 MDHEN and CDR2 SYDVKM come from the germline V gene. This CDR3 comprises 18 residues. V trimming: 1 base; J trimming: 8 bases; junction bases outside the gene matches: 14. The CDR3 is CASSLSTGLAGVGYEQFF. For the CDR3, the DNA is TGTGCCAGCAGTTTATCAACGGGGCTAGCGGGAGTCGGATATGAGCAGTTCTTC.

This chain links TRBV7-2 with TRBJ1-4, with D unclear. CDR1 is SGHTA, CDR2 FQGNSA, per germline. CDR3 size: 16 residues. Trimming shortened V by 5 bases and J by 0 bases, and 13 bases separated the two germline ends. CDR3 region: CASSQGSGSTNEKLFF. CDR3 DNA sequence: TGTGCCAGCAGCCAAGGGTCCGGTTCAACTAATGAAAAACTGTTTTTT. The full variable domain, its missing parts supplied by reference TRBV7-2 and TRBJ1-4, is GAGVSQSPSNKVTEKGKDVELRCDPISGHTALYWYRQSLGQGLEFLIYFQGNSAPDKSGLPSDRFSAERTGGSVSTLTIQRTQQEDSAVYLCASSQGSGSTNEKLFFGSGTQLSVL.

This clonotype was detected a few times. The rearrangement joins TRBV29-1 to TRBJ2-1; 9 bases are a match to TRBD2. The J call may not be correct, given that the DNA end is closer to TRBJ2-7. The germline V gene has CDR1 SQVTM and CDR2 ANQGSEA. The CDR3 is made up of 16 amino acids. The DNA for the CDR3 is TGCAGCGTTGACGGGGCTAGCGGGATCCCCTACAATGAGCAGTACTTC. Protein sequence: CSVDGASGIPYNEQYF.

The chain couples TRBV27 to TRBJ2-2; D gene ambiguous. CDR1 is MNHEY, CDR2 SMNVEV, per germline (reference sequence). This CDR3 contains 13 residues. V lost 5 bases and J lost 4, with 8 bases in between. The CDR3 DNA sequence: TGTGCCAGCAGTCCTCACTCCACCGGGGAGCTGTTTTTT. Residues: CASSPHSTGELFF.

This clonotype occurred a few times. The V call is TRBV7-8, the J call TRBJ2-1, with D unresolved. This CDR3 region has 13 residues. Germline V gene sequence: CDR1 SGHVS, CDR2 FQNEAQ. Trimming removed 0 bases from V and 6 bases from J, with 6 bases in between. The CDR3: CASSLAGRNEQFF. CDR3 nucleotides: TGTGCCAGCAGCTTAGCGGGCCGCAATGAGCAGTTCTTC. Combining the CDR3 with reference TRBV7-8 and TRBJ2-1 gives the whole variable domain GAGVSQSPRYKVAKRGQDVALRCDPISGHVSLFWYQQALGQGPEFLTYFQNEAQLDKSGLPSDRFFAERPEGSVSTLKIQRTQQEDSAVYLCASSLAGRNEQFFGPGTRLTVL.

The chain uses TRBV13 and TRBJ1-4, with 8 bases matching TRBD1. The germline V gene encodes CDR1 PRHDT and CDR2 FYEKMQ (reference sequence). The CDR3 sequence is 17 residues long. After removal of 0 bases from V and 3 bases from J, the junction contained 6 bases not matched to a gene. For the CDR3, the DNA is TGTGCCAGCAGCTTAGGTCCTAAACAGGGGGCTAATGAAAAACTGTTTTTT. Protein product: CASSLGPKQGANEKLFF.

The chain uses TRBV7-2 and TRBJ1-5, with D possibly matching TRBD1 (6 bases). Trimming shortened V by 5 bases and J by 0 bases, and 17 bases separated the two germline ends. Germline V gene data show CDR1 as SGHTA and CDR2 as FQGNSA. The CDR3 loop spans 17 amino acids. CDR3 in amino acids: CASSPVGGADSNQPQHF. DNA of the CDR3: TGTGCCAGCAGCCCCGTTGGGGGCGCGGATAGCAATCAGCCCCAGCATTTT. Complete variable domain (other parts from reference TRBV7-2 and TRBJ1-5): GAGVSQSPSNKVTEKGKDVELRCDPISGHTALYWYRQSLGQGLEFLIYFQGNSAPDKSGLPSDRFSAERTGGSVSTLTIQRTQQEDSAVYLCASSPVGGADSNQPQHFGDGTRLSIL.

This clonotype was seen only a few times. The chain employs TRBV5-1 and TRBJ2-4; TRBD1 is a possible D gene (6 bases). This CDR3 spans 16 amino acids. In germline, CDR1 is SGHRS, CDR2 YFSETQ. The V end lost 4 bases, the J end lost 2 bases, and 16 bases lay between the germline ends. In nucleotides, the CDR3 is TGCGCCAGCAGCCCCGCTGATACAGGGCCCAAAAACATTCAGTACTTC. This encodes CASSPADTGPKNIQYF.